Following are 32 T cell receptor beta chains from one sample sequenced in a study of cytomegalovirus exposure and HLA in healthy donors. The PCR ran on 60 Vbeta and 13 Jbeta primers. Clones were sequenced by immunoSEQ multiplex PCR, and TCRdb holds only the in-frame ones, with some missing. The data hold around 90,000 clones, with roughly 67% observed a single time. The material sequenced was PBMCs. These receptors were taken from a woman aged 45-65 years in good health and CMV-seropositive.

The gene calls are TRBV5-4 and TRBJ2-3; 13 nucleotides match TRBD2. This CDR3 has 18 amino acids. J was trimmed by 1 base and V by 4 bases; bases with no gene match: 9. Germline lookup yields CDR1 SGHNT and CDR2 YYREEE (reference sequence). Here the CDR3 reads CASSRTSGGAIGTDTQYF. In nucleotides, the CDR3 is TGTGCCAGCAGCCGAACTAGCGGGGGGGCGATCGGCACAGATACGCAGTATTTT.

The CDR3 here is CASSLGSDDEQFF. CDR3 coding DNA: TGTGCCAGCAGCTTAGGAAGCGACGATGAGCAGTTCTTC. This chain uses TRBV7-6 with TRBJ2-1; the D is unclear. V shed 1 base and J shed 8 bases, with 9 bases lying between them. This CDR3 spans 13 amino acids. CDR1 and CDR2 (germline): SGHVS, FNYEAQ.

In DNA, the CDR3 is TGTGCCAGTAGTATAGACGGACAGGCTGGCTACACCTTC. Translated, it gives CASSIDGQAGYTF. The chain employs TRBV19 and TRBJ1-2; 7 bases are a match to TRBD1. Looked up from germline, CDR1 is LNHDA and CDR2 is SQIVND (reference sequence). This CDR3 spans 13 amino acids. V shed 0 bases, J shed 7 bases, and the junction held 2 bases outside the gene matches.

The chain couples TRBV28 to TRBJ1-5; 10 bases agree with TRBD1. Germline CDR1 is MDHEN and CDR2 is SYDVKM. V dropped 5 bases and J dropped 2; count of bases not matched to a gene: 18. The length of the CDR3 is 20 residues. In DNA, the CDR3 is TGTGCCAGCAGTCTCGTTTACCCCCGACAGGGGGCTCAGGGCAATCAGCCCCAGCATTTT. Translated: CASSLVYPRQGAQGNQPQHF.

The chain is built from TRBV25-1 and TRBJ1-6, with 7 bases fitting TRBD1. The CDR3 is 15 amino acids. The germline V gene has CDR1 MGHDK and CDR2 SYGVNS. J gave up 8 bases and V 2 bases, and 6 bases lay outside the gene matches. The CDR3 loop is CASSERGQHDSPLHF. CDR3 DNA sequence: TGTGCCAGCAGTGAAAGGGGACAGCATGATTCACCCCTCCACTTT.

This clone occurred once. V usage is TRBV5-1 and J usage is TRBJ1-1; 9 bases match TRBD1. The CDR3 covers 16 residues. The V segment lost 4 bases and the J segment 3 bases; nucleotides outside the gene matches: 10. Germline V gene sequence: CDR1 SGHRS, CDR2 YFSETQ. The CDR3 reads CASSPDRGGLDTEAFF. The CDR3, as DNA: TGCGCCAGCAGCCCGGACAGGGGCGGGTTGGACACTGAAGCTTTCTTT. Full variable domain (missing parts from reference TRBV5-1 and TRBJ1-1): KAGVTQTPRYLIKTRGQQVTLSCSPISGHRSVSWYQQTPGQGLQFLFEYFSETQRNKGNFPGRFSGRQFSNSRSEMNVSTLELGDSALYLCASSPDRGGLDTEAFFGQGTRLTVV.

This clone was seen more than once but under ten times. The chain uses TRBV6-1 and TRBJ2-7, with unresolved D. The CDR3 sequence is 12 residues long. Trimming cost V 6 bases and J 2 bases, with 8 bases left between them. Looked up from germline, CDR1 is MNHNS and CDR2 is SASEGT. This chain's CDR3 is CASRGDPYEQYF. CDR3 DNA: TGTGCCAGCAGGGGCGATCCCTACGAGCAGTACTTC.

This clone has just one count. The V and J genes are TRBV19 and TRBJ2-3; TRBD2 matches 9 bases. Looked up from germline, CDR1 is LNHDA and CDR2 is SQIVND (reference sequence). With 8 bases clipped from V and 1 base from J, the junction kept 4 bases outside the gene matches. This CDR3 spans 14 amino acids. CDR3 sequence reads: CASGGGARTDTQYF. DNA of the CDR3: TGTGCCAGTGGCGGGGGGGCTCGCACAGATACGCAGTATTTT.

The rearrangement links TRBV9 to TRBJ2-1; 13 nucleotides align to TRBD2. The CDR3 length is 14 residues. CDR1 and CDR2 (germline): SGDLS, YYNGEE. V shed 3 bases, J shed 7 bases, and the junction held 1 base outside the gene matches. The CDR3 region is CASSATSGRNEQFF. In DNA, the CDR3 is TGTGCCAGCAGCGCGACTAGCGGGAGGAATGAGCAGTTCTTC.

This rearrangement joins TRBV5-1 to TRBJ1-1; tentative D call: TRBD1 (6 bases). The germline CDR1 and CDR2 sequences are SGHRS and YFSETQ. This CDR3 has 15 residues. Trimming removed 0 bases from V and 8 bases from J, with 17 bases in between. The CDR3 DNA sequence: TGCGCCAGCAGCTTGGCCGGGGGGCCCGCCACGGAAGCTTTCTTT. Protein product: CASSLAGGPATEAFF.

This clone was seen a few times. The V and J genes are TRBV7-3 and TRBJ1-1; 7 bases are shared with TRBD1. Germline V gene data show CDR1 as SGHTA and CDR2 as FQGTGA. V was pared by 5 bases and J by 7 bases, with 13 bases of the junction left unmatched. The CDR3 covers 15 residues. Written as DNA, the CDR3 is TGTGCCAGCAGCGAGCAGACAGGGTCCCTGAGTGAAGCTTTCTTT. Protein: CASSEQTGSLSEAFF.

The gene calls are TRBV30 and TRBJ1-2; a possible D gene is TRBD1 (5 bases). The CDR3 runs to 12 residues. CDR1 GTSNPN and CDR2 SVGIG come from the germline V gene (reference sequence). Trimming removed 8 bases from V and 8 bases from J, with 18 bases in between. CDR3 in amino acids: CAESVGVSGYTF. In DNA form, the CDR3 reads TGTGCCGAAAGTGTAGGGGTGAGCGGCTACACCTTC.

The CDR3 DNA follows: TGCGCCAGCAGCTTCCAATCCACAGGTAACACTGAAGCTTTCTTT. Protein sequence: CASSFQSTGNTEAFF. The V call is TRBV5-1, the J call TRBJ1-1; perhaps TRBD1 as D (5 bases). The germline gives CDR1 SGHRS, CDR2 YFSETQ. The CDR3 is made up of 15 amino acids. The ends were cut back, 2 bases at V and 2 bases at J, with 13 bases in the middle.

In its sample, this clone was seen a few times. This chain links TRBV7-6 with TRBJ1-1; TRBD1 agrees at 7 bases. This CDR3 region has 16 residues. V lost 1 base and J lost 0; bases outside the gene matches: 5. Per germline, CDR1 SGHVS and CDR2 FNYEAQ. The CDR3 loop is CASSLEEGALNTEAFF. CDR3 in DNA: TGTGCCAGCAGCTTAGAGGAGGGGGCCCTGAACACTGAAGCTTTCTTT.

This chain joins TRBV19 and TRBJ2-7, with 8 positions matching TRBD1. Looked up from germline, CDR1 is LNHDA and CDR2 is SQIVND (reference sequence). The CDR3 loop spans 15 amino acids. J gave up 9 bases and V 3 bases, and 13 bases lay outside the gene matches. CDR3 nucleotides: TGTGCCAGTAGTATGAGTCGGACAGGGAGTAGTCGGCAGTACTTC. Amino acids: CASSMSRTGSSRQYF.

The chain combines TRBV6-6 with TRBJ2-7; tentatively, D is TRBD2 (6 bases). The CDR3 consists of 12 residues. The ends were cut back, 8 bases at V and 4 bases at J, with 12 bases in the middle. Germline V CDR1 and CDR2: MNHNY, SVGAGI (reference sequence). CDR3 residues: CASGGGGYEQYF. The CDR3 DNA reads TGTGCCAGCGGTGGGGGAGGTTACGAGCAGTACTTC.

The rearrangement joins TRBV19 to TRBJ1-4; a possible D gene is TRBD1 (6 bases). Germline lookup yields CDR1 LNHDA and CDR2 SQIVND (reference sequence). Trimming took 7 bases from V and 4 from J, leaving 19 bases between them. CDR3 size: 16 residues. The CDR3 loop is CASTPGTPAGNEKLFF. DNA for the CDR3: TGTGCCAGTACCCCAGGGACACCCGCGGGTAATGAAAAACTGTTTTTT.

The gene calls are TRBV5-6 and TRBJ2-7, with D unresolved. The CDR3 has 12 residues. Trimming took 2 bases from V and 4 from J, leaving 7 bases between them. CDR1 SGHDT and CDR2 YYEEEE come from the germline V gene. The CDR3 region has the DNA TGTGCCAGCAGCTTCGAGAATTACGAGCAGTACTTC. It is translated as CASSFENYEQYF.

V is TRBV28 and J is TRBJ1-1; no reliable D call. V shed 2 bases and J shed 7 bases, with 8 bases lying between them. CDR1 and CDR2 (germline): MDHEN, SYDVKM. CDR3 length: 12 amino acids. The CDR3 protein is CASSLGTVEAFF. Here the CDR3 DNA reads TGTGCCAGCAGTTTAGGAACAGTTGAAGCTTTCTTT.

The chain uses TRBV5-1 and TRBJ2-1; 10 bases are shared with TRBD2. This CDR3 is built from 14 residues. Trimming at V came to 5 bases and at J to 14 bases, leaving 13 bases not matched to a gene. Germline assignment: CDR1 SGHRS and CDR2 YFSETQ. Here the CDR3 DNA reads TGCGCCAGCAGAGCGACAGGGATAGCGGGGGGCGAGTTCTTC. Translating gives CASRATGIAGGEFF.

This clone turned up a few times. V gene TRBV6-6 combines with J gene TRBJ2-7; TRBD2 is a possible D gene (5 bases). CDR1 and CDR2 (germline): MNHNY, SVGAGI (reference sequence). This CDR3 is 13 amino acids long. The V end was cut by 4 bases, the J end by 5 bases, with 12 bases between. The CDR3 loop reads CASSSSLGDEQYF. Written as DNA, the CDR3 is TGTGCCAGCAGTTCCTCTCTGGGAGACGAGCAGTACTTC.

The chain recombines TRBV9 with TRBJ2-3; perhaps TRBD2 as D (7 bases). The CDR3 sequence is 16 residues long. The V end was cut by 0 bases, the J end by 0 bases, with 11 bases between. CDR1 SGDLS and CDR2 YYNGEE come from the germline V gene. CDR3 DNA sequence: TGTGCCAGCAGCGTAGGCGGGGGCCCTAGCACAGATACGCAGTATTTT. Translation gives CASSVGGGPSTDTQYF. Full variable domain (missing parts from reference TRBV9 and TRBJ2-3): DSGVTQTPKHLITATGQRVTLRCSPRSGDLSVYWYQQSLDQGLQFLIQYYNGEERAKGNILERFSAQQFPDLHSELNLSSLELGDSALYFCASSVGGGPSTDTQYFGPGTRLTVL.

CDR3 protein: CASSAAGGTEAFF. CDR3 coding DNA: TGTGCCAGCTCAGCGGCGGGAGGGACTGAAGCTTTCTTT. The chain carries TRBV18 and TRBJ1-1; D is ambiguous. The CDR3 is 13 amino acids. The V gene lost 5 bases and the J gene lost 5 bases, with 12 bases spanning the gap. CDR1 is KGHSH, CDR2 LQKENI, per germline.

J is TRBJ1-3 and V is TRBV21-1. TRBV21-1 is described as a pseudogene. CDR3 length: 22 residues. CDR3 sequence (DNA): TGTGCCAGCAGCAAATTCATGGACTGTCGACGCCTCCGACTCGGGGAGGCATACACCATATATTTT. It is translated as CASSKFMDCRRLRLGEAYTIYF.

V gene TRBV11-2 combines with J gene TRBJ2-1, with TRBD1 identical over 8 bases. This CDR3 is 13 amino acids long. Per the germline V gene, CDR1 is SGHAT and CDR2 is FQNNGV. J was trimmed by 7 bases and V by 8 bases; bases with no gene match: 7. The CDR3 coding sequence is TGTGCCAGCCTGGGACAGGCGGTGAATGAGCAGTTCTTC. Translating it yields CASLGQAVNEQFF.

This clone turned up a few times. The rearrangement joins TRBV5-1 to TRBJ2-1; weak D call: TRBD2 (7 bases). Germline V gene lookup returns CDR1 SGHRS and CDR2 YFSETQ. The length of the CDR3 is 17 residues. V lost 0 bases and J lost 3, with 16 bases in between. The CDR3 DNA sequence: TGCGCCAGCAGCTTGGAGGGAGGGGGGGGGATCTACAATGAGCAGTTCTTC. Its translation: CASSLEGGGGIYNEQFF.

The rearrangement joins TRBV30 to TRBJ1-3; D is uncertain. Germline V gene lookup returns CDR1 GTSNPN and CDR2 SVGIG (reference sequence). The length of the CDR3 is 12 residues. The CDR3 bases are TGTGCTACGCAGATCTCTGGAAACACCATATATTTT. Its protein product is CATQISGNTIYF.

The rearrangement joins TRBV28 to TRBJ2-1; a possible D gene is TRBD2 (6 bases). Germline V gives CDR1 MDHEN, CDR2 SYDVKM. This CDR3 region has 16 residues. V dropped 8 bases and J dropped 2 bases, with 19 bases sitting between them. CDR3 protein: CASSLRAGWAYNEQFF. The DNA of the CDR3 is TGTGCCAGCTCTCTAAGGGCGGGATGGGCCTACAATGAGCAGTTCTTC.

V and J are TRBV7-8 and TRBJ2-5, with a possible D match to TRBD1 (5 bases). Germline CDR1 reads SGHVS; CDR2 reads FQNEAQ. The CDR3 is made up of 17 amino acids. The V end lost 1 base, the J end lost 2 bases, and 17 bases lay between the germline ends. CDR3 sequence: CASSLGDGRATQETQYF. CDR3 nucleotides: TGTGCCAGCAGCTTAGGTGATGGCAGGGCCACTCAAGAGACCCAGTACTTC.

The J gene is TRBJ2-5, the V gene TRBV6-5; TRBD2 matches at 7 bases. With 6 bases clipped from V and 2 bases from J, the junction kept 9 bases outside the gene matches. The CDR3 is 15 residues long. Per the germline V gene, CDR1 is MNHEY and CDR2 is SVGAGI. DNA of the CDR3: TGTGCCAGCAGCTACCAGTGGGGGGGGCAAGAGACCCAGTACTTC. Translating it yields CASSYQWGGQETQYF.

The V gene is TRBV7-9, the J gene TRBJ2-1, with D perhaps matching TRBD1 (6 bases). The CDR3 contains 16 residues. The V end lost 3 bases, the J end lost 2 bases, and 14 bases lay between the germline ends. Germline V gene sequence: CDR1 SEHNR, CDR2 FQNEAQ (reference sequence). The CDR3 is CASSFYTWTAYNEQFF. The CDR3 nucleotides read TGTGCCAGCAGCTTCTATACCTGGACAGCCTACAATGAGCAGTTCTTC.

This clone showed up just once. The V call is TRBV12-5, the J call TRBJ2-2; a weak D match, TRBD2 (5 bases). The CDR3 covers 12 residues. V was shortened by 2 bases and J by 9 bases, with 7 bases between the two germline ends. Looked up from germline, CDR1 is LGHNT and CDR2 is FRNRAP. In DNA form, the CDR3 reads TGTGCTAGTGGTTTGCCGGGAAGGGAGCTGTTTTTT. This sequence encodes CASGLPGRELFF.